Each of the 9 T cell receptor beta chains below was sequenced from the same sample in a study of T cell responses to AZD1222 COVID-19 vaccine. Sequenced by immunoSEQ multiplex PCR; TCRdb stores in-frame clones only, minus some. The sample lists approximately 150,000 clones, around nine tenths seen once, with 1.5% to 2% in the top ten. The source material was peripheral blood, sampled 28 days after the second AZD1222 dose. The receptors were sampled from an adult who received the AZD1222 COVID-19 vaccine.

V usage is TRBV7-2 and J usage is TRBJ1-3; TRBD1 matches 8 bases. The CDR3 runs 17 residues. J lost 4 bases, V lost 5 bases, and 13 bases had no gene match. Germline CDR1 and CDR2: SGHTA and FQGNSA. The CDR3 DNA follows: TGTGCCAGCAGCCCGGCTTTTCAGGGGGCTGCGGGAAACACCATATATTTT. This translates into CASSPAFQGAAGNTIYF.

The genes are TRBV6-5 and TRBJ2-7; the match to TRBD1 covers 7 bases. Germline assignment: CDR1 MNHEY and CDR2 SVGAGI. V dropped 5 bases and J dropped 2; count of bases not matched to a gene: 3. The CDR3 is 13 residues long. The CDR3 DNA is TGTGCCAGCAGTACAGGGGTGACCTACGAGCAGTACTTC. Translating it yields CASSTGVTYEQYF.

V gene TRBV4-3 combines with J gene TRBJ2-2; TRBD2 matches at 10 bases. V gave up 5 bases and J gave up 2 bases; unmatched junction bases: 8. The CDR3 spans 17 residues. The germline CDR1 and CDR2 sequences are LGHNA and YSLEER. CDR3 in DNA: TGCGCCAGCAGCGAGCTAGCGGGAGTTTTAAACACCGGGGAGCTGTTTTTT. It translates to CASSELAGVLNTGELFF.

The chain uses TRBV5-4 and TRBJ1-2; 7 bases fit TRBD1. The junction had 7 bases not matched to a gene; V was cut back by 4 bases and J by 4 bases. This CDR3 has 14 residues. Germline lookup yields CDR1 SGHNT and CDR2 YYREEE (reference sequence). CDR3 protein: CASSSMGQPYGYTF. CDR3 in DNA: TGTGCCAGCAGCAGCATGGGACAGCCCTATGGCTACACCTTC.

This clone has just a few counts. CDR3 sequence reads: CASSDSNNQPQHF. The CDR3 DNA follows: TGTGCCAGCTCGGACAGTAACAATCAGCCCCAGCATTTT. This rearrangement joins TRBV28 to TRBJ1-5; D perhaps matches TRBD1 (6 bases). Trimming removed 8 bases at V and 3 bases at J, with 11 bases between. The germline gives CDR1 MDHEN, CDR2 SYDVKM. This CDR3 comprises 13 residues.

This rearrangement joins TRBV12-5 to TRBJ1-3; D remains ambiguous. Germline values: CDR1 LGHNT, CDR2 FRNRAP. This CDR3 is 17 amino acids long. The ends were cut back, 0 bases at V and 2 bases at J, with 14 bases in the middle. CDR3 coding DNA: TGTGCTAGTGGTTTGGTACTGAACAGCAATCCTGGAAACACCATATATTTT. Its protein is CASGLVLNSNPGNTIYF.

The genes are TRBV19 and TRBJ1-4; the match to TRBD1 covers 8 bases. CDR1 and CDR2 from the germline V gene are LNHDA and SQIVND (reference sequence). CDR3 length equals 15 residues. With V trimmed by 5 bases and J by 5 bases, 7 bases remained unmatched. CDR3 region: CASSDYRGSNEKLFF. The CDR3 DNA follows: TGTGCCAGTAGTGACTACAGGGGGTCAAATGAAAAACTGTTTTTT.

This clone was counted once. The chain employs TRBV4-1 and TRBJ2-3, with D possibly being TRBD2 (6 bases). This CDR3 contains 16 residues. With 2 bases removed from V and 2 bases from J, the gap between germline ends came to 14 bases. Germline V gene lookup returns CDR1 MGHRA and CDR2 YSYEKL. CDR3 protein: CASSQWSGPPTDTQYF. In nucleotides, the CDR3 is TGCGCCAGCAGCCAATGGAGCGGGCCTCCCACAGATACGCAGTATTTT.

This sequence joins TRBV28 and TRBJ2-7, with D tentatively TRBD1 (6 bases). Trimming took off 6 bases at V and 13 bases at J, with 16 bases between the two ends. In germline, CDR1 is MDHEN, CDR2 SYDVKM. The CDR3 totals 11 residues. CDR3 DNA sequence: TGTGCCAGCAGGAGTCGACAGGCCTCCTACTTC. It yields the protein CASRSRQASYF.